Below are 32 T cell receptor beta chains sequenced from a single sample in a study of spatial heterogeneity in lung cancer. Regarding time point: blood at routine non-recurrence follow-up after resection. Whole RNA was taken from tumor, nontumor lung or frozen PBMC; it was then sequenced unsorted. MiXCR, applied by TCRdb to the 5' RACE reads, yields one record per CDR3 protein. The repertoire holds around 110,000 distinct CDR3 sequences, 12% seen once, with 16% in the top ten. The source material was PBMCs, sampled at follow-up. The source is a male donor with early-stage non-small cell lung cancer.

The CDR3 DNA is TGCAGTGCTAGAGACCAGGGCCACGAGCAGTACTTC. Translated: CSARDQGHEQYF. The rearrangement links TRBV20-1 to TRBJ2-7; possibly TRBD1 for D (5 bases). V lost 0 bases to trimming and J lost 5 bases, with 8 bases between them. Germline V CDR1 and CDR2: DFQATT, SNEGSKA (reference sequence). This CDR3 has 12 residues.

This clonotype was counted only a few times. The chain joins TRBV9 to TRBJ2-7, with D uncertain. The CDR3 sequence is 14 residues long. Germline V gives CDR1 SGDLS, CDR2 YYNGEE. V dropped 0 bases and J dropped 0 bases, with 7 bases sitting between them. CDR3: CASSVEVISYEQYF. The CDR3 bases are TGTGCCAGCAGCGTAGAGGTTATCTCCTACGAGCAGTACTTC.

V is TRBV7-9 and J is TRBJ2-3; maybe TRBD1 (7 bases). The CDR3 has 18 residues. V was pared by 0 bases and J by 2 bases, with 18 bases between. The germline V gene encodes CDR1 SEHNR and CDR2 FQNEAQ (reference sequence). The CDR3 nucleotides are TGTGCCAGCAGCTTAGCCAGGGGAGGACAGGCGACCACAGATACGCAGTATTTT. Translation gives CASSLARGGQATTDTQYF.

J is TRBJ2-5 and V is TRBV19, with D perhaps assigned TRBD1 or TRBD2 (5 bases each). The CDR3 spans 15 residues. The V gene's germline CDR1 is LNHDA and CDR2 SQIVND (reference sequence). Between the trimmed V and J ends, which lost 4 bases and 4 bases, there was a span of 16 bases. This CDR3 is CASSTIEGTRETQYF. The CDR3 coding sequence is TGTGCCAGTAGTACTATCGAAGGGACGCGAGAGACCCAGTACTTC.

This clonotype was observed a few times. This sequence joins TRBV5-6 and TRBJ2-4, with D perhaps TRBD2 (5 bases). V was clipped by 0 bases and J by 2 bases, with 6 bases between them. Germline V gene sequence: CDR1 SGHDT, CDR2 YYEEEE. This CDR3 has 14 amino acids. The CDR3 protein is CASSLDGTKNIQYF. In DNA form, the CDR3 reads TGTGCCAGCAGCTTGGACGGGACCAAAAACATTCAGTACTTC.

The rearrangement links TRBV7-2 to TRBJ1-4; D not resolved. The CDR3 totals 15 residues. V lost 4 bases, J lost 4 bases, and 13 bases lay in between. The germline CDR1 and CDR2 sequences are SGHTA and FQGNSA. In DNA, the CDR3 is TGTGCCAGCAGCTCCTTCCACGACTATAATGAAAAACTGTTTTTT. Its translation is CASSSFHDYNEKLFF.

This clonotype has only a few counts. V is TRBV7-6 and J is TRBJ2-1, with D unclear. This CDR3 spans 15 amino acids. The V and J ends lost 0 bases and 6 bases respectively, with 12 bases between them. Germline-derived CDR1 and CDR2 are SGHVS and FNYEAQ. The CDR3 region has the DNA TGTGCCAGCAGCTTAGCAGGGAACTCGGTCAATGAGCAGTTCTTC. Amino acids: CASSLAGNSVNEQFF.

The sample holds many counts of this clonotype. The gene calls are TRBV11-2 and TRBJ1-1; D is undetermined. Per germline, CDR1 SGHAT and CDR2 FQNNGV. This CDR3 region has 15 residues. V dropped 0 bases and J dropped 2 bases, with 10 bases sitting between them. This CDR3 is CASSLEGPGNTEAFF. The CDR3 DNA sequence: TGTGCCAGCAGCTTAGAGGGTCCGGGAAACACTGAAGCTTTCTTT. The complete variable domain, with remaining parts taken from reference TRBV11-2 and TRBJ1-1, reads EAGVAQSPRYKIIEKRQSVAFWCNPISGHATLYWYQQILGQGPKLLIQFQNNGVVDDSQLPKDRFSAERLKGVDSTLKIQPAKLEDSAVYLCASSLEGPGNTEAFFGQGTRLTVV.

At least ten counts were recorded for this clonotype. The CDR3 bases are TGTGCCAGCAGCTCCATAGTTTACAATGAGCAGTTCTTC. Protein product: CASSSIVYNEQFF. The rearrangement joins TRBV5-4 to TRBJ2-1; D gene uncertain. V shed 3 bases and J shed 4 bases, with 8 bases lying between them. The CDR3 is 13 amino acids. CDR1 SGHNT and CDR2 YYREEE come from the germline V gene (reference sequence). The full variable domain, completed using reference TRBV5-4 and TRBJ2-1, is ETGVTQSPTHLIKTRGQQVTLRCSSQSGHNTVSWYQQALGQGPQFIFQYYREEENGRGNFPPRFSGLQFPNYSSELNVNALELDDSALYLCASSSIVYNEQFFGPGTRLTVL.

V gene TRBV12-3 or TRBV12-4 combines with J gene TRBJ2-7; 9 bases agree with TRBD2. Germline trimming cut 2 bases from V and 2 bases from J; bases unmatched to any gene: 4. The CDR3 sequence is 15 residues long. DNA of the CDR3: TGTGCCAGCAGTTTATCGGGCGGGGGGGCCTACGAGCAGTACTTC. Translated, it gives CASSLSGGGAYEQYF.

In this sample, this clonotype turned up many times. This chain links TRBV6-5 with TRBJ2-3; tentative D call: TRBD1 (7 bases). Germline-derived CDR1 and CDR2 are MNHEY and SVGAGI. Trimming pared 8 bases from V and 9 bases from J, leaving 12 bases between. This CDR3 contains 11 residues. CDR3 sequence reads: CASEEGATQYF. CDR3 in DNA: TGTGCCAGCGAGGAGGGGGCAACGCAGTATTTT.

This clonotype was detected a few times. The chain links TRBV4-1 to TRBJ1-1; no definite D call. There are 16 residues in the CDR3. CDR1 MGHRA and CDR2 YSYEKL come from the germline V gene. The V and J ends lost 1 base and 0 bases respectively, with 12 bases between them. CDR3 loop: CASSQGNERVNTEAFF. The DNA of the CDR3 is TGCGCCAGCAGCCAAGGGAATGAGAGAGTGAACACTGAAGCTTTCTTT.

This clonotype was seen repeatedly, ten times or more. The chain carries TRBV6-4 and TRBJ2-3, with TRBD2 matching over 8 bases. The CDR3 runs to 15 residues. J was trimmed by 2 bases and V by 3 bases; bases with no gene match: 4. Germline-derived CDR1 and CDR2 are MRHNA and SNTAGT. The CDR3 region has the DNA TGTGCCAGCAGTGAGAGCGGGGGATACACAGATACGCAGTATTTT. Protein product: CASSESGGYTDTQYF.

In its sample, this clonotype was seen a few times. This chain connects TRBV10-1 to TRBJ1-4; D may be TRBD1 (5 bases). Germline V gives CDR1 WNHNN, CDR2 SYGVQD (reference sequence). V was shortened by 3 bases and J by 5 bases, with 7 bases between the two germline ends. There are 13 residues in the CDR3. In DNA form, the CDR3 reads TGCGCCAGCAGTGAAGACAGAAATGAAAAACTGTTTTTT. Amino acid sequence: CASSEDRNEKLFF.

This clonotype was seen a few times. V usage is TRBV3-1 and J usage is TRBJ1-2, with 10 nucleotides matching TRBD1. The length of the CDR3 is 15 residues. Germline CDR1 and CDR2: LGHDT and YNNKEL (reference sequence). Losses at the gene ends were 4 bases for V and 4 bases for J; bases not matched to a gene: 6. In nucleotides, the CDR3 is TGTGCCAGCAGCCCTCCCGGACAGGGGGTCTATGGCTACACCTTC. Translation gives CASSPPGQGVYGYTF.

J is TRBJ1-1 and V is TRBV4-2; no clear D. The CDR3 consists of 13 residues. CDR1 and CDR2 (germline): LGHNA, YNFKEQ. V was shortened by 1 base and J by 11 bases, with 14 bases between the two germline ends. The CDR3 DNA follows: TGTGCCAGCAGCCAAGTGCGGGAAGGCAGCGCTTTCTTT. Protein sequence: CASSQVREGSAFF.

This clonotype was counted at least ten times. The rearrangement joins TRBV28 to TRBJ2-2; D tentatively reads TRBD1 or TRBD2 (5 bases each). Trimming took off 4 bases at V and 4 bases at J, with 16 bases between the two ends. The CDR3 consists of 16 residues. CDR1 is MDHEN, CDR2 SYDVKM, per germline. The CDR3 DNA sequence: TGTGCCAGCAGTTCCCACGCAGGTGGGGGCACCGGGGAGCTGTTTTTT. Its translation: CASSSHAGGGTGELFF.

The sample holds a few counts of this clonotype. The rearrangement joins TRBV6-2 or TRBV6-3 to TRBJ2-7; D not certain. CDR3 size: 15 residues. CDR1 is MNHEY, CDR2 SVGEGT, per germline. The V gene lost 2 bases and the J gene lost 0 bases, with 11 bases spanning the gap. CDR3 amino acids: CASSYGVASSYEQYF. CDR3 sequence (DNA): TGTGCCAGCAGTTACGGCGTAGCCAGCTCCTACGAGCAGTACTTC.

The CDR3 DNA reads TGTGCCAGCAGCCCTCTAGGCATGAACACTGAAGCTTTCTTT. It codes for CASSPLGMNTEAFF. The V and J genes are TRBV6-6 and TRBJ1-1; D uncertain. The length of the CDR3 is 14 residues. V shed 6 bases and J shed 0 bases, with 11 bases lying between them. Germline CDR1 MNHNY, CDR2 SVGAGI (reference sequence).

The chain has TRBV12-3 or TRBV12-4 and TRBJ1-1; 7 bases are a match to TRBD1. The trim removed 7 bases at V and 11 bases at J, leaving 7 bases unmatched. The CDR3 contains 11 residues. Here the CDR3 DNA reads TGTGCCAGCACTCAAAAGGGGGCCGCTTTCTTT. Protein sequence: CASTQKGAAFF.

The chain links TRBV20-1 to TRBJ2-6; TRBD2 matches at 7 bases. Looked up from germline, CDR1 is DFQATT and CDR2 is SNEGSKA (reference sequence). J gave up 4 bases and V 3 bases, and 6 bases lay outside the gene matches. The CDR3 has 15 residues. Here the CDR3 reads CSARMGGSGANVLTF. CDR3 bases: TGCAGTGCTAGGATGGGGGGGTCAGGGGCCAACGTCCTGACTTTC.

For the CDR3, the DNA is TGTGCCAGCAGTTGGTTGGCCGAGGAGACCCAGTACTTC. Amino acids: CASSWLAEETQYF. This chain connects TRBV12-3 or TRBV12-4 to TRBJ2-5; D remains unclear. This CDR3 comprises 13 residues. V lost 4 bases to trimming and J lost 5 bases, with 11 bases between them.

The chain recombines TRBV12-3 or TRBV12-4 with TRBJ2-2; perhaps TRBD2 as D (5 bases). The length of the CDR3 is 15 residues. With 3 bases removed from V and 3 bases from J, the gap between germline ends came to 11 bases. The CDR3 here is CASSFGVLYTGELFF. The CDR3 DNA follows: TGTGCCAGCAGTTTCGGGGTCCTCTACACCGGGGAGCTGTTTTTT.

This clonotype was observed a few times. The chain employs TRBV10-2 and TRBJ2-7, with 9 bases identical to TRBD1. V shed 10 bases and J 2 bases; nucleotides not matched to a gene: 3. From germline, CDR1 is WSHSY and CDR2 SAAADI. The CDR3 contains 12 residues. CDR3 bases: TGCGCCACCCGACAGGGGGCCTACGAGCAGTACTTC. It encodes CATRQGAYEQYF.

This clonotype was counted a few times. The CDR3 sequence: CASSSGTGYSRTEAFF. CDR3 nucleotide sequence: TGTGCCAGCAGCTCCGGGACAGGGTATTCAAGAACTGAAGCTTTCTTT. The rearrangement joins TRBV28 to TRBJ1-1; 9 bases map to TRBD1. Germline CDR1 and CDR2: MDHEN and SYDVKM. The CDR3 is 16 residues long. Unmatched junction bases numbered 13, after V lost 6 bases and J lost 5 bases. Supplemented by reference TRBV28 and TRBJ1-1, the full variable domain reads DVKVTQSSRYLVKRTGEKVFLECVQDMDHENMFWYRQDPGLGLRLIYFSYDVKMKEKGDIPEGYSVSREKKERFSLILESASTNQTSMYLCASSSGTGYSRTEAFFGQGTRLTVV.

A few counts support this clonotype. The CDR3 nucleotides are TGTGCCAGCAGCGAACCAGGGGCAAATTCACCCCTCCACTTT. Its protein is CASSEPGANSPLHF. V is TRBV7-3 and J is TRBJ1-6; tentatively, D is TRBD1 (6 bases). The germline V gene encodes CDR1 SGHTA and CDR2 FQGTGA. This CDR3 region has 14 residues. Trimming removed 5 bases from V and 7 bases from J, with 12 bases in between.

Written as DNA, the CDR3 is TGTGCCAGCAGCCCAAGGACAGGGAGGTACAATGAGCAGTTCTTC. It codes for CASSPRTGRYNEQFF. The chain is built from TRBV5-6 and TRBJ2-1, with 8 bases aligning to TRBD1. This CDR3 comprises 15 residues. CDR1 and CDR2 from the germline V gene are SGHDT and YYEEEE. V shed 4 bases, J shed 4 bases, and the junction held 7 bases outside the gene matches.

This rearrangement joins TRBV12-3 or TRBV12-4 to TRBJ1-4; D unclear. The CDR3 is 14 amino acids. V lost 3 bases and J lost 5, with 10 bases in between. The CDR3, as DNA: TGTGCCAGCAGTTTTGGGAGTAGGAATGAAAAACTGTTTTTT. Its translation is CASSFGSRNEKLFF.

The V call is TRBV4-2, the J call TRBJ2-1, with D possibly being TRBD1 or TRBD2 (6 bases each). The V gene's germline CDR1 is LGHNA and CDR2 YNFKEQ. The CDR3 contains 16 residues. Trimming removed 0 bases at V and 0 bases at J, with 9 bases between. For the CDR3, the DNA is TGTGCCAGCAGCCAAGACGGGGGCAGCTCCTACAATGAGCAGTTCTTC. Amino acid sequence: CASSQDGGSSYNEQFF.

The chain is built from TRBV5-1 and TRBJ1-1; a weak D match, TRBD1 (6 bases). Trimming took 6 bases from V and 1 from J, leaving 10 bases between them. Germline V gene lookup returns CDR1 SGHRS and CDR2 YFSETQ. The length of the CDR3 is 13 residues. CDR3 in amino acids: CASNDRPNTEAFF. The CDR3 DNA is TGCGCCAGCAACGACAGGCCGAACACTGAAGCTTTCTTT.

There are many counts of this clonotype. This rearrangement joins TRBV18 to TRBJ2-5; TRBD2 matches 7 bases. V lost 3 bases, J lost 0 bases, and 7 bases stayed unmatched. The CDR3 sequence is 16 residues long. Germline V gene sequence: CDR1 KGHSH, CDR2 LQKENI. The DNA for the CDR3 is TGTGCCAGCTCACCTCGGACTCGGGGGGACCAAGAGACCCAGTACTTC. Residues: CASSPRTRGDQETQYF.

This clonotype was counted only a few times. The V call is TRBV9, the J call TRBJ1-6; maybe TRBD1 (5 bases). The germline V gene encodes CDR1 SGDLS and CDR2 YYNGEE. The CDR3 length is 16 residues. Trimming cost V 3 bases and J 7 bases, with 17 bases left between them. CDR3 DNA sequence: TGTGCCAGCAGCGCGACCATGGGGGGGACGAATTCACCCCTCCACTTT. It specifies CASSATMGGTNSPLHF.